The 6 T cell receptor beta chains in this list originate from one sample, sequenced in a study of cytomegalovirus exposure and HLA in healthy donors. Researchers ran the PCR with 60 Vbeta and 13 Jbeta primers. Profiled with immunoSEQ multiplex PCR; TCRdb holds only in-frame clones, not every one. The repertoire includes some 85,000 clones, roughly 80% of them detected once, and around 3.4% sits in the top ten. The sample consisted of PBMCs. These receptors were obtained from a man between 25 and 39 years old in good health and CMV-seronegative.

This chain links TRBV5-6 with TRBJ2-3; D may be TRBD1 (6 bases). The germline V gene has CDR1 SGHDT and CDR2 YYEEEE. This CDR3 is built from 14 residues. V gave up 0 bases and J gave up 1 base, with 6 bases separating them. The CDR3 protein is CASSLGGRTDTQYF. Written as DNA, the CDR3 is TGTGCCAGCAGCTTGGGGGGGCGCACAGATACGCAGTATTTT.

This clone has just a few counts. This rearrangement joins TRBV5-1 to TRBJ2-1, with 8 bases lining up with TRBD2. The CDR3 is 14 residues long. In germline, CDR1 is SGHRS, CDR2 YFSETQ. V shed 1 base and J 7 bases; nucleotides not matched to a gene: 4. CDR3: CASSLTGGRNEQFF. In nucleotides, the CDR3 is TGCGCCAGCAGCTTGACGGGGGGGCGAAATGAGCAGTTCTTC.

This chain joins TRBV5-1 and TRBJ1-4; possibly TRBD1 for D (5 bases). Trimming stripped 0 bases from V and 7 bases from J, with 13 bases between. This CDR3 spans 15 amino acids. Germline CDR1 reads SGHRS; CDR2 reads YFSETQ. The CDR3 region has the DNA TGCGCCAGCAGCTTGGCGCGGGGGATCGGTGAAAAACTGTTTTTT. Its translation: CASSLARGIGEKLFF.

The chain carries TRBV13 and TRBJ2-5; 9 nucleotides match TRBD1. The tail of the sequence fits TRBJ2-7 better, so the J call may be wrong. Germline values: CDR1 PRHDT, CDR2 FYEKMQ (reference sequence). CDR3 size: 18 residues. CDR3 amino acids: CASSLGTAGTGSTYEQYF. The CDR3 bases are TGTGCCAGCAGCTTGGGGACCGCTGGGACAGGGAGTACCTACGAGCAGTACTTC.

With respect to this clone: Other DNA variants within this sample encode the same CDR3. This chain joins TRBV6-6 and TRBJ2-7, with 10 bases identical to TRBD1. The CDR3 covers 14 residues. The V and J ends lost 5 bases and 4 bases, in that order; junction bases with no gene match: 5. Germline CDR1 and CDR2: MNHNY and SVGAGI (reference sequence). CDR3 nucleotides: TGTGCCAGCAGTCGCGGGACAGGGGCTTACGAGCAGTACTTC. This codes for CASSRGTGAYEQYF.

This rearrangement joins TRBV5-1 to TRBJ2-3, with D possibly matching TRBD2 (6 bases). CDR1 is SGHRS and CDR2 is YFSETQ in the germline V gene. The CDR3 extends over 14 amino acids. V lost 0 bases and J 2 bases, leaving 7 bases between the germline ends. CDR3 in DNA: TGCGCCAGCAGCTTGGGGGGGGTCACAGATACGCAGTATTTT. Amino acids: CASSLGGVTDTQYF.